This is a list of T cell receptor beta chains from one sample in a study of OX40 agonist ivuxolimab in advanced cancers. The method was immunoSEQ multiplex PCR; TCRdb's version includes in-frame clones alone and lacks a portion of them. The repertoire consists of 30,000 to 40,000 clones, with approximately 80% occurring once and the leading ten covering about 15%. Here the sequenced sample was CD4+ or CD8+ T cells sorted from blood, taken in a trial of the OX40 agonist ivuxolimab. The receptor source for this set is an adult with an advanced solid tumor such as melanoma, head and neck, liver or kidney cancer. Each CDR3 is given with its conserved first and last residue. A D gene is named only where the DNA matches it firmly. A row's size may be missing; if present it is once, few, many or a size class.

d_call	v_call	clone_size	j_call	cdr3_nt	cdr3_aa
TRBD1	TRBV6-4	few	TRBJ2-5	TGTGCCAGCACAGGGGGTGGGGCAGAGACCCAGTACTTC	CASTGGGAETQYF
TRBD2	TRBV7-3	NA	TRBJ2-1	TGTGCCAGCAGCTCCGGACTAGCGGGAGGGGGTGAGCAGTTCTTC	CASSSGLAGGGEQFF
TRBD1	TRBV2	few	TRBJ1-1	TGTGCCAGCAGCCTGGACAGGGGCACTGAAGCTTTCTTT	CASSLDRGTEAFF
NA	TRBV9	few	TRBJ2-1	TGTGCCAGCGGGACTCTCCAGTTCTTC	CASGTLQFF
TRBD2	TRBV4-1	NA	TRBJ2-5	TGCGCCAGCAGCCAAGCCGTAACTAGCGGGGGGACGGGCCAGTACTTC	CASSQAVTSGGTGQYF
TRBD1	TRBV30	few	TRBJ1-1	TGTGCCTGGGACAGGGTACGACTAACTGAAGCTTTCTTT	CAWDRVRLTEAFF
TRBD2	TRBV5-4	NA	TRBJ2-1	TGTGCCAGCAGCTCGGGACTAGCGCAAAATGAGCAGTTCTTC	CASSSGLAQNEQFF
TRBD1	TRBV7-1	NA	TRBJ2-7	TGTGCCAGCAGCTCACCACAGGGGGAAAGAGAGCAGTACTTC	CASSSPQGEREQYF
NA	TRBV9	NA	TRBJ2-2	TGTGCCAGCAGCGCCGGGGCAGAAACCACCGGGGAGCTGTTTTTT	CASSAGAETTGELFF
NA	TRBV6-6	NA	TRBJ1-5	TGTGCCAGCAGCTACGTTGACCCCAATCAGCCCCAGCATTTT	CASSYVDPNQPQHF
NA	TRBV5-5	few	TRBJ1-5	TGTGCCAGCAGTATACAGGGTTATAGCAATCAGCCCCAGCATTTT	CASSIQGYSNQPQHF
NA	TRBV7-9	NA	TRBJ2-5	TGTGCCAGCAGCCTAGCCCAGGGGACTAACGGGAGGGAGACCCAGTACTTC	CASSLAQGTNGRETQYF
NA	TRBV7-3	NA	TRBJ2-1	TGTGCCAGCAGCTTAAGAGGCCTGCGGGAAACCTACAATGAGCAGTTCTTC	CASSLRGLRETYNEQFF
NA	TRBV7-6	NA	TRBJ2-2	TGTGCCAGCAGCCGCGGACAGACCACCGGGGAGCTGTTTTTT	CASSRGQTTGELFF
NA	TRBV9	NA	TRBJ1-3	TGTGCCAGCAGCGCCCAGGACAGATTATGGAACACCATATATTTT	CASSAQDRLWNTIYF
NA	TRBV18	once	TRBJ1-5	TGTGCCAGCTCACCCCAAACAGACTTCAATCAGCCCCAGCATTTT	CASSPQTDFNQPQHF
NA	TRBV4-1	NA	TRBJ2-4	TGCGCCAGCAGCCAAGACCCGGCCAAAAACATTCAGTACTTC	CASSQDPAKNIQYF
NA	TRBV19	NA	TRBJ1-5	TGTGCCAGTAGTGTTATCAGGATATGGATAGAAAGCAATCAGCCCCAGCATTTT	CASSVIRIWIESNQPQHF
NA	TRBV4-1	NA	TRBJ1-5	TGCGCCAGCAGCCAAGGGTGGGTTAATCAGCCCCAGCATTTT	CASSQGWVNQPQHF
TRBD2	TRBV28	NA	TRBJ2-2	TGTGCCAGCAGCTTTAGCGGGATGAACACCGGGGAGCTGTTTTTT	CASSFSGMNTGELFF
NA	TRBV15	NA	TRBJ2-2	TGTGCCACCAGCAGAGAACGGGGGTGGACCGGGGAGCTGTTTTTT	CATSRERGWTGELFF
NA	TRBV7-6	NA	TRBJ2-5	TGTGCCAGCAGCTTAGCTGGGGGGGCTGGGGAGACCCAGTACTTC	CASSLAGGAGETQYF
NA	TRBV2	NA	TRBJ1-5	TGTGCCAGCAGACCCGGGCTAGGGGGTCAGCCCCAGCATTTT	CASRPGLGGQPQHF
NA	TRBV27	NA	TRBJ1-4	TGTGCCAGCAGTCTTGGCCCCGTCGGAAAACTGTTTTTT	CASSLGPVGKLFF
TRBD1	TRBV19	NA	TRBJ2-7	TGTGCCAGTACCCTAAGAGGGACAGGGGGCAACGAGCAGTACTTC	CASTLRGTGGNEQYF
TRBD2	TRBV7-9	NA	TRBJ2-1	TGTGCCAGCAGCGAAAGACGACTAGCGGGAGGGCTAAAGGAGCAGTTCTTC	CASSERRLAGGLKEQFF
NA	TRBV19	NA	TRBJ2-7	TGTGCCAGTAGCACCTTCGGGGGAAGCGGAACAATCTACGAGCAGTACTTC	CASSTFGGSGTIYEQYF
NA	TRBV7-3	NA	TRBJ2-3	TGTGCCAGCAGCGTAGGACAGTACGATACAGATACGCAGTATTTT	CASSVGQYDTDTQYF
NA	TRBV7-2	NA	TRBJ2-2	TGTGCCAGCAGCTTAGAGGCAGTGGTCACCGGGGAGCTGTTTTTT	CASSLEAVVTGELFF
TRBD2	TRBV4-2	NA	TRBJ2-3	TGTGCCAGCAGCCAAGCCCAGAGCGGGAGTTGGGCAGATACGCAGTATTTT	CASSQAQSGSWADTQYF
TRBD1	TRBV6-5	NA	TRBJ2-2	TGTGCCAGCAGACGACAGGGAACCGGGGAGCTGTTTTTT	CASRRQGTGELFF
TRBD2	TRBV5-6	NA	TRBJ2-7	TGTGCCAGCACCCCGGGGGGGCGCGGGTATTACGAGCAGTACTTC	CASTPGGRGYYEQYF
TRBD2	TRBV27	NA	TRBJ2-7	TGTGCCAGCAGTTTATCGGTCCCCTCAGCGGGAGGGCGGGGCGAGCAGTACTTC	CASSLSVPSAGGRGEQYF
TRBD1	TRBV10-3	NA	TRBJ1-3	TGTGCCACCTCCGGGACAGGGGTCGGAAACACCATATATTTT	CATSGTGVGNTIYF
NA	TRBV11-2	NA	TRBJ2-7	TGTGCCAGCAGCACCTACGAGCAGTACTTC	CASSTYEQYF
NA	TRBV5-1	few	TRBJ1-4	TGCGCCAGCAGTCCCCTAGACAGTACTGACGAAAAACTGTTTTTT	CASSPLDSTDEKLFF
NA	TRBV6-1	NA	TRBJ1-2	TGTGCCAGCAGTGATCGAGAACTCTATGGCTACACCTTC	CASSDRELYGYTF
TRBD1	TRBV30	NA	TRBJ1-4	TGTGCCTGGAACAGGGGCTACACTAGGGAACTGTTTTTT	CAWNRGYTRELFF
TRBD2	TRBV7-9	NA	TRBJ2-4	TGTGCCAGCAGCTCGGGACTAGCGGGGGCTGCCAAAAACATTCAGTACTTC	CASSSGLAGAAKNIQYF
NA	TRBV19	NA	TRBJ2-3	TGTGCCAGTAGTAGGGGGGCGGGACTTTCTACAGATACGCAGTATTTT	CASSRGAGLSTDTQYF
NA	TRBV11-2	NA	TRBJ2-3	TGTGCCAGCAGCCGCGGGGTCACAGATACGCAGTATTTT	CASSRGVTDTQYF
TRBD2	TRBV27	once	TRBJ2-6	TGTGCCAGCAGCCGGGGGGAGGGCTTCCCTGGGGCCAACGTCCTGACTTTC	CASSRGEGFPGANVLTF
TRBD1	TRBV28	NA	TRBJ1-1	TGTGCCAGCAGTCCCTCCCGACAGGGGACTGAAGCTTTCTTT	CASSPSRQGTEAFF
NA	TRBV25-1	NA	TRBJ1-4	TGTGCCAGCAGGGCACCGGGGGGCGGAGGAACTAATGAAAAACTGTTTTTT	CASRAPGGGGTNEKLFF
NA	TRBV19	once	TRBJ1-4	TGTGCCAGTATCGGCAACAGGGCTTCTGAAAAACTGTTTTTT	CASIGNRASEKLFF
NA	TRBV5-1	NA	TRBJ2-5	TGCGCCAGCAGCTTGATGTCTTTTCAAGAGACCCAGTACTTC	CASSLMSFQETQYF
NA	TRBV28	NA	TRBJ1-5	TGTGCCAGCAGTCAGACCCCAGGGAGTCAGCCCCAGCATTTT	CASSQTPGSQPQHF
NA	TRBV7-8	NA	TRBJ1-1	TGTGCCAGCAGCTATTCGCCGGGGGCGGTCGGCACTGAAGCTTTCTTT	CASSYSPGAVGTEAFF
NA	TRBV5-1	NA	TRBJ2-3	TGCGCCAGCAGCTTGTTTCTCCTCACAGATACGCAGTATTTT	CASSLFLLTDTQYF
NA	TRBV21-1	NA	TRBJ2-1	TGTGCCAGCAGCAAAGGTGTAGGACACCCGCGGGACAATGAGCAGTTCTTC	CASSKGVGHPRDNEQFF
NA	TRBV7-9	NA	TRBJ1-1	TGTGCCAGCAGCTTAGCGCATGGGGGGGCCACTGAAGCTTTCTTT	CASSLAHGGATEAFF
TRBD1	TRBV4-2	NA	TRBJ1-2	TGTGCCAGCAGCCACACAGGGGGCGACTATGGCTACACCTTC	CASSHTGGDYGYTF
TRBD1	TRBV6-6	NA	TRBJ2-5	TGTGCCAGCAGTTACGGGACAGGGGGGCAACAAGAGACCCAGTACTTC	CASSYGTGGQQETQYF
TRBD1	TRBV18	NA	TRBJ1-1	TGTGCCAGCTCACCACTACAGGGGCTGGACACTGAAGCTTTCTTT	CASSPLQGLDTEAFF
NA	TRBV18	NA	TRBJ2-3	TGTGCCAGCTCACCACCTGGGGGGACGGATGGGGCAGATACGCAGTATTTT	CASSPPGGTDGADTQYF
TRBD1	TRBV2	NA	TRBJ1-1	TGTGCCAGCAGTCCGGGACAGCTGAACACTGAAGCTTTCTTT	CASSPGQLNTEAFF
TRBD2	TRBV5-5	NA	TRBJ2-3	TGTGCCAGCAGCTCTTGGGGGACTAGCGGAATTAGCACAGATACGCAGTATTTT	CASSSWGTSGISTDTQYF
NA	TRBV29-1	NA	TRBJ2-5	TGCAGCGTTTCCGGGACCGTCATTTTCGAGACCCAGTACTTC	CSVSGTVIFETQYF
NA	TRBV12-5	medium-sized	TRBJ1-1	TGTGCTAGTGGTAGACAGGAAGCGAACACTGAAGCTTTCTTT	CASGRQEANTEAFF